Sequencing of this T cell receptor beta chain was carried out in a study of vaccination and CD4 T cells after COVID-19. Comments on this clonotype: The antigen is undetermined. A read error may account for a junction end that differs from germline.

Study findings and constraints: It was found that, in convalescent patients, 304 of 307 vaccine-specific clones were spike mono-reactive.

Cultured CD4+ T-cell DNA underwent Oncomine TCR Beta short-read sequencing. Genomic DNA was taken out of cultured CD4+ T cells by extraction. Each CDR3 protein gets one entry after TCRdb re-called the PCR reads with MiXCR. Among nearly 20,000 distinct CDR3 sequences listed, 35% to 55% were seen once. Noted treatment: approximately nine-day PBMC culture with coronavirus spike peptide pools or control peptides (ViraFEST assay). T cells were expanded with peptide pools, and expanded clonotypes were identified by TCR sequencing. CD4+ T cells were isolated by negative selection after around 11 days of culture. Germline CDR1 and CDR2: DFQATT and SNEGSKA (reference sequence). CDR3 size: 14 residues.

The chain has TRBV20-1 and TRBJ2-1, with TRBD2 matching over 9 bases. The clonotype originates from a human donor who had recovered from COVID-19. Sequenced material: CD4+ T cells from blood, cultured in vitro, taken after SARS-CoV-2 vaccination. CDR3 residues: CSASILAGPNAQFF. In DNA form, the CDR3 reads TGCAGTGCTAGCATACTAGCGGGCCCTAATGCGCAGTTCTTC.